This T cell receptor (beta chain) was observed in a study of technical replicates of blood from several donors (dated 2017 in TCRdb). A remark on this clone: Its cognate antigen has yet to be identified. Per-base qualities were not stored, and no clone one base away is much larger.

The library was made by the immunoSEQ multiplex PCR assay. Held by TCRdb, this immuneACCESS table contains in-frame sequences only and omits some clones. Under half of the omission traces to an unresolved V gene where checked; the cause of the rest is unknown. This sample has approximately 73,000 clones in its table, and 93% of those were observed once. Approximately 0.24% of the sample comes from the top ten. The CDR3 numbers 13 residues from cysteine through phenylalanine. Only the CDR3 DNA is retained, 39 bases long and in frame from the first base. V loses 1 base, J loses 8 bases, and the germline ends lie 11 bases apart. Looking up the germline V gene yields CDR1 MGHRA and CDR2 YSYEKL.

The V and J genes are TRBV4-1 and TRBJ1-1; confidence is insufficient to name the D gene. Sequencing was done on a sample of T cells isolated from PBMCs. This clonotype was obtained from a human donor in good health. The CDR3 loop reads CASSQGVQQEAFF. The DNA reads TGCGCCAGCAGCCAAGGGGTACAACAGGAAGCTTTCTTT.